The 9 T cell receptor beta chains in this list originate from one sample, sequenced in a study of cytomegalovirus exposure and HLA in healthy donors. Both 60 Vbeta primers and 13 Jbeta primers went into the PCR. Only in-frame clones appear in the TCRdb table, and some are missing; sequencing was by immunoSEQ multiplex PCR. Found here are around 110,000 clones, roughly 80% of them singletons; the top ten hold around 2.3%. Sequencing was performed on PBMCs. All receptors derive from a man between 25 and 39 years old in good health and CMV-seronegative.

J is TRBJ2-5 and V is TRBV5-1; tentatively, D is TRBD1 (6 bases). CDR3 size: 13 residues. Per germline, CDR1 SGHRS and CDR2 YFSETQ. Trimming removed 3 bases from V and 1 base from J, with 7 bases in between. The CDR3 DNA follows: TGCGCCAGCAGCTGGACAGCCCAAGAGACCCAGTACTTC. Translating gives CASSWTAQETQYF.

CDR3 protein: CASRAAGGTEAFF. As DNA, the CDR3 is TGTGCCAGCAGAGCCGCCGGCGGCACTGAAGCTTTCTTT. The chain recombines TRBV7-3 with TRBJ1-1; D not certain. The CDR3 contains 13 residues. V lost 6 bases, J lost 4 bases, and 12 bases lay in between. Germline V gene lookup returns CDR1 SGHTA and CDR2 FQGTGA.

The chain carries TRBV10-2 and TRBJ2-1; TRBD2 is a possible D gene (6 bases). The CDR3 is 13 amino acids. Trimming pared 5 bases from V and 5 bases from J, leaving 10 bases between. Germline values: CDR1 WSHSY, CDR2 SAAADI. The CDR3 loop is CASSSGFNNEQFF. CDR3 DNA sequence: TGCGCCAGCAGTAGCGGGTTTAACAATGAGCAGTTCTTC.

The chain carries TRBV6-4 and TRBJ1-1; TRBD1 aligns across 8 bases. Trimming took 6 bases from V and 3 from J; bases not matched to a gene: 3. This CDR3 contains 13 residues. From germline, CDR1 is MRHNA and CDR2 SNTAGT. The CDR3 region is CASSRTGYTEAFF. For the CDR3, the DNA is TGTGCCAGCAGCCGGACAGGGTACACTGAAGCTTTCTTT.

The J gene is TRBJ2-1, the V gene TRBV19, with a tentative D call TRBD1 (6 bases). The V and J ends lost 6 bases and 8 bases respectively, with 14 bases between them. The CDR3 totals 13 residues. Germline V gives CDR1 LNHDA, CDR2 SQIVND (reference sequence). DNA for the CDR3: TGTGCCAGTAGCCGGGGACAATCTGATGAGCAGTTCTTC. This gives the protein CASSRGQSDEQFF.

This rearrangement joins TRBV25-1 to TRBJ2-2, with 8 bases lining up with TRBD2. The CDR3 is 12 amino acids. Germline lookup yields CDR1 MGHDK and CDR2 SYGVNS. V lost 11 bases, J lost 9 bases, and 8 bases stayed unmatched. CDR3 nucleotide sequence: TGTGCCCCCGGGACTAGTAACCGGGAGCTGTTTTTT. Its protein product is CAPGTSNRELFF.

This clone was counted between two and nine times. The chain has TRBV5-6 and TRBJ1-1; 10 positions match TRBD1. Losses at the gene ends were 5 bases for V and 4 bases for J; bases not matched to a gene: 8. Germline CDR1 SGHDT, CDR2 YYEEEE. The CDR3 runs to 15 residues. This CDR3 reads CASRPTGTGATEAFF. In nucleotides, the CDR3 is TGTGCCAGCAGACCTACCGGGACAGGGGCCACTGAAGCTTTCTTT.

This clone was seen at least ten times. The chain is built from TRBV15 and TRBJ2-1; 8 bases are a match to TRBD2. The V gene end was trimmed by 2 bases and the J gene end by 0 bases; junction bases not matched to a gene: 0. There are 15 residues in the CDR3. The germline V gene has CDR1 LNHNV and CDR2 YYDKDF (reference sequence). The CDR3 coding sequence is TGTGCCACCAGCAGACTAGCGGGCTCCTACAATGAGCAGTTCTTC. It is translated as CATSRLAGSYNEQFF.

The chain joins TRBV28 to TRBJ2-7; 9 nucleotides align to TRBD2. The V and J ends lost 6 bases and 5 bases, in that order; junction bases with no gene match: 11. Germline assignment: CDR1 MDHEN and CDR2 SYDVKM. The CDR3 length is 15 residues. CDR3 DNA sequence: TGTGCCAGCAGAGTACCCGGGACTAGCAGCCACGAGCAGTACTTC. This encodes CASRVPGTSSHEQYF.